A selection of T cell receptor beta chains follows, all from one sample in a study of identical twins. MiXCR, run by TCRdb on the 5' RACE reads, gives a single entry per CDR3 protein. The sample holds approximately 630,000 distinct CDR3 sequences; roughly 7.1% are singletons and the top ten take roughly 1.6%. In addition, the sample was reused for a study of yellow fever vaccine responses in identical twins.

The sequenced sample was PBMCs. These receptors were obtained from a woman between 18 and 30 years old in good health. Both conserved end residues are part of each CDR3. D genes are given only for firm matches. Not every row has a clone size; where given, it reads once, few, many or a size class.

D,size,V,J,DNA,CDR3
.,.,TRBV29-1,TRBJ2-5,TGCAGCGTTTCTGCGCAAGAGACCCAGTACTTC,CSVSAQETQYF
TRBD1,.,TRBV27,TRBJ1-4,TGTGCCAGCAGTTTATTGGGGACAGCTACTAATGAAAAACTGTTTTTT,CASSLLGTATNEKLFF
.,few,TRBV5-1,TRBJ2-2,TGCGCCAGCAGCTTGATGGCTAACGCGAACACCGGGGAGCTGTTTTTT,CASSLMANANTGELFF
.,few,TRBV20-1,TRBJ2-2,TGCAGTGCTAGAGAACGTGCGACAGCGACCGGGGAGCTGTTTTTT,CSARERATATGELFF
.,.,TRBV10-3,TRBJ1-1,TGTGCCATCAGTGAGGGGGAGAACACTGAAGCTTTCTTT,CAISEGENTEAFF
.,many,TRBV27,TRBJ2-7,TGTGCCAGCAGTTACGAGGGTACCAGCGAGCAGTACTTC,CASSYEGTSEQYF
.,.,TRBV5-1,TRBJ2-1,TGCGCCAGCAGCCGTTCACAGGGAACCAGTTACAATGAGCAGTTCTTC,CASSRSQGTSYNEQFF
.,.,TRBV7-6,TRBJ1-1,TGTGCCAGCAGCCCAGAGGCAACAGTCGTAGACACTGAAGCTTTCTTT,CASSPEATVVDTEAFF
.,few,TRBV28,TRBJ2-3,TGTGCCAGCAGTGCAACCGGGACTTGGACGCAGTATTTT,CASSATGTWTQYF
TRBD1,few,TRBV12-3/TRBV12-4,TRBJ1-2,TGTGCCAGCAGTTTGGAGGGGGCAAATGGCTACACCTTC,CASSLEGANGYTF
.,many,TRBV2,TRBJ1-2,TGTGCCAGCAGGGGAGGGGAATATGGCTACACCTTC,CASRGGEYGYTF
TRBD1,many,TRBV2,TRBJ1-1,TGTGCCAGCATGGACAGGGGGCTTGGCACTGAAGCTTTCTTT,CASMDRGLGTEAFF
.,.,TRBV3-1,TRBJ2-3,TGTGCCAGCAGCCCAAGACCCCGGGGGGCATCCACAGATACGCAGTATTTT,CASSPRPRGASTDTQYF
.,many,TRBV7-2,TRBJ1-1,TGTGCCAGCGGTTACAGGGAAACTGAAGCTTTCTTT,CASGYRETEAFF
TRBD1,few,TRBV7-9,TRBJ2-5,TGTGCCAGCAGCCCCAGACAGGGGTCCGTGGAGACCCAGTACTTC,CASSPRQGSVETQYF
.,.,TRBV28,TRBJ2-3,TGTGCCAGCAGTTTATCCCCAGGGGGGTGGGCGGCAGATACGCAGTATTTT,CASSLSPGGWAADTQYF
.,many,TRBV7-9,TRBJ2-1,TGTGCCAGCAGCTTAGAAAGTACGGGGTTCGGTGAGCAGTTCTTC,CASSLESTGFGEQFF
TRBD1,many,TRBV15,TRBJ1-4,TGTGCCACCCGCCCCGGGACAGGGAAAAATTATAATGAAAAACTGTTTTTT,CATRPGTGKNYNEKLFF
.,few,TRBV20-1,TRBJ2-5,TGCAGTGCTAGAACGTTGAACCAAGAGACCCAGTACTTC,CSARTLNQETQYF
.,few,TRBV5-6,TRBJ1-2,TGTGCCAGCAGCCTCCGACAGAATTCTAACTATGGCTACACCTTC,CASSLRQNSNYGYTF
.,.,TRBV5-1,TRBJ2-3,TGCGCCAGCAGCTTGGAGTGGATGGGACGCACAGATACGCAGTATTTT,CASSLEWMGRTDTQYF
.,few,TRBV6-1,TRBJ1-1,TGTGCCAGCAGTGGGACACCTCTCGGCGGTGAAGCTTTCTTT,CASSGTPLGGEAFF
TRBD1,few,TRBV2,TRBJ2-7,TGTGCCAGCAGCTTGGGACAGGGAGGGCAGTACTTC,CASSLGQGGQYF
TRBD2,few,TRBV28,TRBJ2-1,TGTGCCAGCAGCGCCGGGACTAGCGGGAGATATGAGCAGTTCTTC,CASSAGTSGRYEQFF
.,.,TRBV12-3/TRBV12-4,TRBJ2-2,TGTGCCAGCTCAGAGGGCGGATACACCGGGGAGCTGTTTTTT,CASSEGGYTGELFF
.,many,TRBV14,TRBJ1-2,TGTGCCAGCAGCCAAGATGGGCAGGGGAACTATGGCTACACCTTC,CASSQDGQGNYGYTF